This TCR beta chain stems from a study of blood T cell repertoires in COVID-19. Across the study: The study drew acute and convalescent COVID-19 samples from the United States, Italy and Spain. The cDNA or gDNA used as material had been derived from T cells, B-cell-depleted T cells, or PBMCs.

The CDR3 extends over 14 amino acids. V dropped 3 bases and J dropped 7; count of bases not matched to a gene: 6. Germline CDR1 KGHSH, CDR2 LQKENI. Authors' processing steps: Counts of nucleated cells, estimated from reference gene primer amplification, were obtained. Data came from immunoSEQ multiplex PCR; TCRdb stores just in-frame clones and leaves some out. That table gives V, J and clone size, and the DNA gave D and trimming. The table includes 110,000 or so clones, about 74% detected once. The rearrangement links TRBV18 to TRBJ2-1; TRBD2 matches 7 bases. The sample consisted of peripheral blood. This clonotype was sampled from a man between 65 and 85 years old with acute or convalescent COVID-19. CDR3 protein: CASSPWDYQNEQFF. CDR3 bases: TGTGCCAGCTCACCGTGGGACTACCAGAATGAGCAGTTCTTC.